The 9 T cell receptor beta chains below all came from one sample that was sequenced in a study of cytomegalovirus exposure and HLA in healthy donors. 60 Vbeta and 13 Jbeta primers were used in PCR. TCRdb keeps only in-frame clones here, not all; method: immunoSEQ multiplex PCR. Of about 120,000 clones in the sample, under 70% are singletons; the top ten hold more than 1.5%. Sequenced material: PBMCs. Receptor source: a man aged 18 to 30 in good health and CMV-seronegative.

The V gene is TRBV6-6, the J gene TRBJ2-1, with TRBD2 identical over 11 bases. The CDR3 covers 14 residues. CDR1 is MNHNY and CDR2 is SVGAGI in the germline V gene (reference sequence). V was clipped by 6 bases and J by 8 bases; unmatched bases: 6. The CDR3 loop reads CASRTSGSSHEQFF. The CDR3, as DNA: TGTGCCAGCAGAACTAGCGGGAGCAGCCATGAGCAGTTCTTC.

This sequence joins TRBV19 and TRBJ1-4; D remains ambiguous. Per the germline V gene, CDR1 is LNHDA and CDR2 is SQIVND (reference sequence). CDR3 size: 14 residues. V was cut by 3 bases and J by 6 bases, with 11 bases left in between. The CDR3 sequence: CASSIGGAYEKLFF. The CDR3 nucleotides are TGTGCCAGTAGTATCGGCGGAGCTTATGAAAAACTGTTTTTT. The complete variable domain, with remaining parts taken from reference TRBV19 and TRBJ1-4, reads DGGITQSPKYLFRKEGQNVTLSCEQNLNHDAMYWYRQDPGQGLRLIYYSQIVNDFQKGDIAEGYSVSREKKESFPLTVTSAQKNPTAFYLCASSIGGAYEKLFFGSGTQLSVL.

CDR3 nucleotides: TGTGCCAGCAGCGTAGATGAGGTCCGCACTGAAGCTTTCTTT. Residues: CASSVDEVRTEAFF. V is TRBV9 and J is TRBJ1-1; the D is unclear. Trimming removed 0 bases at V and 4 bases at J, with 10 bases between. Germline V lookup: CDR1 SGDLS, CDR2 YYNGEE. This CDR3 is built from 14 residues.

The chain carries TRBV18 and TRBJ1-1, with D perhaps TRBD1 (5 bases). The germline V gene encodes CDR1 KGHSH and CDR2 LQKENI. V gave up 0 bases and J gave up 11 bases, with 16 bases separating them. CDR3 length: 14 amino acids. The CDR3 sequence: CASSPPGALNRAFF. CDR3 in DNA: TGTGCCAGCTCACCACCAGGGGCGCTGAATCGGGCTTTCTTT.

This chain joins TRBV25-1 and TRBJ2-5; TRBD2 aligns across 8 bases. The CDR3 runs to 14 residues. J lost 11 bases, V lost 6 bases, and 14 bases had no gene match. Germline CDR1 MGHDK, CDR2 SYGVNS. The CDR3 region has the DNA TGTGCCAGCAGCGCCCCGGGGGGGGCGAATGGGCAGTACTTC. Translation gives CASSAPGGANGQYF.

The CDR3 bases are TGTGCCAGCAGCTTAGGGAAGGGGGCAAGGACTGAAGCTTTCTTT. It is translated as CASSLGKGARTEAFF. The chain is built from TRBV11-2 and TRBJ1-1; 7 positions match TRBD1. This CDR3 has 15 amino acids. Per germline, CDR1 SGHAT and CDR2 FQNNGV. V shed 1 base, J shed 5 bases, and the junction held 7 bases outside the gene matches.

V gene TRBV30 combines with J gene TRBJ1-2; D ambiguous. The CDR3 contains 16 residues. Trimming left V 2 bases short and J 4 bases short, with 20 bases between. Germline CDR1 is GTSNPN and CDR2 is SVGIG (reference sequence). The CDR3 DNA follows: TGTGCCTGGAGTCCCCCCTATGTGAGGCAAGGCTATGGCTACACCTTC. This encodes CAWSPPYVRQGYGYTF.

The chain recombines TRBV11-2 with TRBJ2-2; the D gene is possibly TRBD2 (5 bases). The CDR3 is made up of 13 amino acids. Trimming took 6 bases from V and 6 from J, leaving 11 bases between them. Looked up from germline, CDR1 is SGHAT and CDR2 is FQNNGV. The CDR3 DNA reads TGTGCCAGCAGACAACCCGGGGCCGGGGAGCTGTTTTTT. Amino acids: CASRQPGAGELFF. Full variable domain (rest looked up from reference TRBV11-2 and TRBJ2-2): EAGVAQSPRYKIIEKRQSVAFWCNPISGHATLYWYQQILGQGPKLLIQFQNNGVVDDSQLPKDRFSAERLKGVDSTLKIQPAKLEDSAVYLCASRQPGAGELFFGEGSRLTVL.

This clone came up a few times. The gene calls are TRBV6-5 and TRBJ2-1; 7 bases are a match to TRBD2. CDR3 length: 16 amino acids. V lost 0 bases to trimming and J lost 7 bases; unmatched junction nucleotides: 9. CDR1 is MNHEY and CDR2 is SVGAGI in the germline V gene. For the CDR3, the DNA is TGTGCCAGCAGTTACTCTTTAGGACTAGGGTCTAATGAGCAGTTCTTC. This sequence encodes CASSYSLGLGSNEQFF.